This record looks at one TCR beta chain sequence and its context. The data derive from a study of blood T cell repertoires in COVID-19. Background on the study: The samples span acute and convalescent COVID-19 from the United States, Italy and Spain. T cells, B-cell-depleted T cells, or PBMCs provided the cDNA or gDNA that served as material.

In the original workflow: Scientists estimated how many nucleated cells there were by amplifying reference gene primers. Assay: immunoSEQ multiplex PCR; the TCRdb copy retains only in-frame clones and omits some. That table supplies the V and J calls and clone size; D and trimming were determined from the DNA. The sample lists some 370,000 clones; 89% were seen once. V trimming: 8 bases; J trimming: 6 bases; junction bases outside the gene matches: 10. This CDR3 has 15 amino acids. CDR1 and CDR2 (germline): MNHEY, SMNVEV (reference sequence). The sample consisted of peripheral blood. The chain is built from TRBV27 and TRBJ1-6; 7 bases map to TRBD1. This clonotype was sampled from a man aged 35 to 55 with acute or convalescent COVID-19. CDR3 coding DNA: TGTGCCAGCCTCCAACGGACAGGAGTTAATTCACCCCTCCACTTT. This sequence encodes CASLQRTGVNSPLHF.